The 32 T cell receptor beta chains given below trace back to one sample, sequenced in a study of cytomegalovirus exposure and HLA in healthy donors. A multiplex PCR was run with 60 Vbeta primers and 13 Jbeta primers. Repertoires were generated with immunoSEQ multiplex PCR, while TCRdb's copy carries only in-frame clones and drops some. The sample has hundreds of thousands of clones; roughly 85% are singletons. The sample comprised PBMCs. These receptors were obtained from a girl aged 2-10 years in good health and CMV-seronegative.

The rearrangement links TRBV7-9 to TRBJ1-1; the D is unclear. CDR1 and CDR2 (germline): SEHNR, FQNEAQ (reference sequence). The germline V and J ends were trimmed by 5 bases and 1 base, with 11 bases remaining between them. This CDR3 is 14 amino acids long. This CDR3 reads CASSPGPGNTEAFF. The CDR3 nucleotides read TGTGCCAGCAGCCCCGGTCCGGGGAACACTGAAGCTTTCTTT.

The rearrangement uses TRBV11-3 and TRBJ2-2, with a possible D match to TRBD2 (6 bases). The CDR3 has 16 residues. Trimming shortened V by 0 bases and J by 4 bases, and 12 bases separated the two germline ends. Germline lookup yields CDR1 SGHNT and CDR2 YENEEA. CDR3 sequence: CASSLDPDGGTGELFF. The DNA of the CDR3 is TGTGCCAGCAGCTTAGATCCAGACGGGGGCACCGGGGAGCTGTTTTTT.

This chain joins TRBV6-1 and TRBJ2-7; 9 bases fit TRBD1. The V segment lost 4 bases and the J segment 4 bases; nucleotides outside the gene matches: 8. The germline V gene encodes CDR1 MNHNS and CDR2 SASEGT. The CDR3 has 15 amino acids. CDR3 DNA sequence: TGTGCCAGCAGTGCACCGGGACAGGGAAAGTACGAGCAGTACTTC. The encoded protein is CASSAPGQGKYEQYF.

This clone has a single count. This chain links TRBV18 with TRBJ1-4; 8 bases line up with TRBD1. The length of the CDR3 is 14 residues. Trimming cost V 3 bases and J 8 bases; bases outside gene matches: 5. Germline V gives CDR1 KGHSH, CDR2 LQKENI. The CDR3 nucleotides are TGTGCCAGCTCACCCGGACAGGGTTCAGAAAAACTGTTTTTT. Amino acids: CASSPGQGSEKLFF. Using reference TRBV18 and TRBJ1-4 for the parts outside the CDR3, the full variable domain is NAGVMQNPRHLVRRRGQEARLRCSPMKGHSHVYWYRQLPEEGLKFMVYLQKENIIDESGMPKERFSAEFPKEGPSILRIQQVVRGDSAAYFCASSPGQGSEKLFFGSGTQLSVL.

V is TRBV6-1 and J is TRBJ1-2; 9 nucleotides match TRBD1. Germline V gene lookup returns CDR1 MNHNS and CDR2 SASEGT. J lost 4 bases, V lost 2 bases, and 5 bases had no gene match. The CDR3 runs 15 residues. CDR3 DNA: TGTGCCAGCAGTGAAACAGGGGGCGTCGGCTATGGCTACACCTTC. Translated, it gives CASSETGGVGYGYTF.

The V call is TRBV6-6, the J call TRBJ1-2, with D perhaps matching TRBD1 (5 bases). Germline V lookup: CDR1 MNHNY, CDR2 SVGAGI (reference sequence). The V end was cut by 8 bases, the J end by 6 bases, with 13 bases between. The CDR3 extends over 12 amino acids. This chain's CDR3 is CASYRMLDGYTF. The CDR3 DNA reads as TGTGCCAGCTACAGGATGTTGGATGGCTACACCTTC.

The V and J genes are TRBV9 and TRBJ2-7, with a tentative D call TRBD2 (5 bases). Germline assignment: CDR1 SGDLS and CDR2 YYNGEE. V lost 0 bases to trimming and J lost 1 base, with 11 bases between them. The CDR3 has 15 residues. The CDR3 here is CASSVAAGTSYEQYF. The CDR3 DNA reads as TGTGCCAGCAGCGTAGCCGCGGGCACGTCCTACGAGCAGTACTTC.

The chain combines TRBV18 with TRBJ1-2; no firm D call. Trimming took off 3 bases at V and 4 bases at J, with 15 bases between the two ends. Germline V gene sequence: CDR1 KGHSH, CDR2 LQKENI. The CDR3 totals 15 residues. In DNA, the CDR3 is TGTGCCAGCTCACCTCCGTCCACAACCACCTATGGCTACACCTTC. This codes for CASSPPSTTTYGYTF.

V and J are TRBV27 and TRBJ2-4; 8 positions agree with TRBD1. The CDR3 contains 15 residues. CDR1 and CDR2 (germline): MNHEY, SMNVEV (reference sequence). Losses at the gene ends were 1 base for V and 1 base for J; bases not matched to a gene: 0. The CDR3 bases are TGTGCCAGCAGTTTATGGACAGGGGCCAAAAACATTCAGTACTTC. It encodes CASSLWTGAKNIQYF.

The rearrangement joins TRBV4-1 to TRBJ1-5; no definite D call. V was shortened by 0 bases and J by 2 bases, with 8 bases between the two germline ends. CDR3 size: 15 residues. CDR1 MGHRA and CDR2 YSYEKL come from the germline V gene. The CDR3: CASSQEIAGNQPQHF. CDR3 in DNA: TGCGCCAGCAGCCAAGAAATCGCGGGCAATCAGCCCCAGCATTTT.

CDR3 sequence (DNA): TGTGCCAGCAGCTTGGTTCGGACAGGGGGCACTGAAGCTTTCTTT. Its protein is CASSLVRTGGTEAFF. The chain is built from TRBV5-4 and TRBJ1-1; 10 bases line up with TRBD1. This CDR3 has 15 amino acids. Germline-derived CDR1 and CDR2 are SGHNT and YYREEE (reference sequence). V lost 0 bases and J lost 4; bases outside the gene matches: 3.

The V gene is TRBV30, the J gene TRBJ1-2; weak D call: TRBD1 (6 bases). V shed 4 bases and J shed 8 bases, with 14 bases lying between them. CDR3 length equals 12 residues. Germline-derived CDR1 and CDR2 are GTSNPN and SVGIG (reference sequence). In DNA form, the CDR3 reads TGTGCCTGGAAGGACAGTCGTGGCGGCTACACCTTC. It encodes CAWKDSRGGYTF. The full variable domain, completed using reference TRBV30 and TRBJ1-2, is SQTIHQWPATLVQPVGSPLSLECTVEGTSNPNLYWYRQAAGRGLQLLFYSVGIGQISSEVPQNLSASRPQDRQFILSSKKLLLSDSGFYLCAWKDSRGGYTFGSGTRLTVV.

The chain uses TRBV2 and TRBJ1-5; D might be TRBD1 (5 bases). V lost 3 bases and J 10 bases, leaving 10 bases between the germline ends. The CDR3 has 12 residues. Germline lookup yields CDR1 SNHLY and CDR2 FYNNEI. CDR3 in DNA: TGTGCCAGCAGTGAGTCTCAGGGACCCCAGCATTTT. It yields the protein CASSESQGPQHF.

The rearrangement joins TRBV6-4 to TRBJ2-1, with D possibly being TRBD1 (5 bases). The germline V gene encodes CDR1 MRHNA and CDR2 SNTAGT. This CDR3 spans 13 amino acids. V was shortened by 8 bases and J by 7 bases, with 15 bases between the two germline ends. The CDR3 DNA is TGTGCCAGCCCTAAGGGGAAAACGAATGAGCAGTTCTTC. As protein: CASPKGKTNEQFF.

This chain links TRBV5-1 with TRBJ2-5; 8 bases map to TRBD2. The DNA end is a closer match to TRBJ2-7, so the J assignment may be wrong. This CDR3 comprises 14 residues. Germline lookup yields CDR1 SGHRS and CDR2 YFSETQ. The CDR3 loop reads CASSFSAGGYEQYF. In DNA form, the CDR3 reads TGCGCCAGCAGCTTCTCCGCGGGGGGCTACGAGCAGTACTTC.

The chain employs TRBV5-4 and TRBJ1-2; D not resolved. Germline loops: CDR1 SGHNT, CDR2 YYREEE (reference sequence). This CDR3 is 15 amino acids long. The V end lost 3 bases, the J end lost 2 bases, and 14 bases lay between the germline ends. The CDR3 sequence is CASSSRVESNYGYTF. CDR3 in DNA: TGTGCCAGCAGCTCGCGGGTGGAGTCAAACTATGGCTACACCTTC.

The rearrangement uses TRBV5-6 and TRBJ1-2, with D hard to call. The length of the CDR3 is 13 residues. Germline V gene data show CDR1 as SGHDT and CDR2 as YYEEEE. Trimming cost V 5 bases and J 3 bases, with 11 bases left between them. CDR3 sequence: CASSFRQYYGYTF. The DNA for the CDR3 is TGTGCCAGCAGTTTCAGGCAATACTATGGCTACACCTTC.

The chain combines TRBV15 with TRBJ2-5; TRBD2 might be the D (5 bases). Germline V gene lookup returns CDR1 LNHNV and CDR2 YYDKDF (reference sequence). This CDR3 region has 15 residues. V was shortened by 0 bases and J by 1 base, with 9 bases between the two germline ends. The CDR3 DNA follows: TGTGCCACCAGCAGAGATCGGGGTACCCAAGAGACCCAGTACTTC. Its translation: CATSRDRGTQETQYF.

The rearrangement uses TRBV5-4 and TRBJ2-5, with D perhaps TRBD2 (5 bases). Germline V lookup: CDR1 SGHNT, CDR2 YYREEE (reference sequence). The V gene lost 4 bases and the J gene lost 3 bases, with 19 bases spanning the gap. There are 16 residues in the CDR3. The CDR3 DNA reads as TGTGCCAGCAGCCAATCCTCCCGGACTGGTAAAGAGACCCAGTACTTC. Protein sequence: CASSQSSRTGKETQYF. The entire variable domain, with the rest obtained from reference TRBV5-4 and TRBJ2-5, is as follows: ETGVTQSPTHLIKTRGQQVTLRCSSQSGHNTVSWYQQALGQGPQFIFQYYREEENGRGNFPPRFSGLQFPNYSSELNVNALELDDSALYLCASSQSSRTGKETQYFGPGTRLLVL.

This clone appeared a single time. The chain carries TRBV5-5 and TRBJ1-2, with D unresolved. There are 14 residues in the CDR3. The ends were cut back, 0 bases at V and 2 bases at J, with 8 bases in the middle. Germline V gives CDR1 SGHKS, CDR2 YYEKEE (reference sequence). CDR3 bases: TGTGCCAGCAGCTTGGACAGATCAAACTATGGCTACACCTTC. This sequence encodes CASSLDRSNYGYTF. Variable domain in full (rest from reference TRBV5-5 and TRBJ1-2): DAGVTQSPTHLIKTRGQQVTLRCSPISGHKSVSWYQQVLGQGPQFIFQYYEKEERGRGNFPDRFSARQFPNYSSELNVNALLLGDSALYLCASSLDRSNYGYTFGSGTRLTVV.

This chain joins TRBV6-1 and TRBJ2-5; TRBD2 aligns across 9 bases. CDR1 is MNHNS, CDR2 SASEGT, per germline. The CDR3 length is 16 residues. V gave up 1 base and J gave up 4 bases; unmatched junction bases: 7. In DNA form, the CDR3 reads TGTGCCAGCAGTGAAGTAGCTAGCGGGGAGAGAGAGACCCAGTACTTC. Its translation: CASSEVASGERETQYF.

The chain recombines TRBV27 with TRBJ1-1; no firm D call. In germline, CDR1 is MNHEY, CDR2 SMNVEV (reference sequence). CDR3 length equals 18 residues. V was trimmed by 0 bases and J by 0 bases, leaving 17 bases between them. The CDR3, as DNA: TGTGCCAGCAGTTTATCGATAACCACAGCCGTCATGAACACTGAAGCTTTCTTT. This codes for CASSLSITTAVMNTEAFF.

The chain carries TRBV19 and TRBJ2-5; tentatively, D is TRBD2 (6 bases). Trimming stripped 3 bases from V and 5 bases from J, with 19 bases between. Germline loops: CDR1 LNHDA, CDR2 SQIVND (reference sequence). The length of the CDR3 is 16 residues. Here the CDR3 DNA reads TGTGCCAGTAGTATTTCACTAGCAGGCCTTCGGGAGACCCAGTACTTC. Its translation: CASSISLAGLRETQYF.

The V gene is TRBV30, the J gene TRBJ1-5, with TRBD1 as a possible D gene (6 bases). CDR1 is GTSNPN, CDR2 SVGIG, per germline (reference sequence). The V gene lost 0 bases and the J gene lost 7 bases, with 16 bases spanning the gap. The CDR3 contains 15 residues. The CDR3 loop reads CAWSVKLGRGQPQHF. In DNA, the CDR3 is TGTGCCTGGAGTGTAAAATTGGGGAGGGGGCAGCCCCAGCATTTT.

The V and J genes are TRBV2 and TRBJ2-5; tentatively, D is TRBD1 (5 bases). Germline V gene data show CDR1 as SNHLY and CDR2 as FYNNEI. V lost 6 bases, J lost 1 base, and 9 bases lay in between. The CDR3 totals 13 residues. The CDR3 here is CASRDKFQETQYF. The CDR3 DNA reads TGTGCCAGCAGGGACAAATTCCAAGAGACCCAGTACTTC.

Concerning this clone: At one boundary the junction diverges from the germline segment, which might be a read error. The chain employs TRBV7-9 and TRBJ2-2; 9 bases agree with TRBD1. The length of the CDR3 is 15 residues. Per germline, CDR1 SEHNR and CDR2 FQNEAQ (reference sequence). The CDR3 DNA reads as TGTTCCAGCGGGGACCGGGACAGGGCCACCGGGGAGCTGTTTTTT. This encodes CSSGDRDRATGELFF.

The V call is TRBV6-1, the J call TRBJ1-1; the D gene is possibly TRBD1 (5 bases). Germline V lookup: CDR1 MNHNS, CDR2 SASEGT. The CDR3 is 14 amino acids. The ends were cut back, 3 bases at V and 0 bases at J, with 8 bases in the middle. The CDR3 sequence: CASSDRALNTEAFF. The CDR3 bases are TGTGCCAGCAGTGACAGGGCTTTGAACACTGAAGCTTTCTTT.

The J gene is TRBJ1-2, the V gene TRBV12-5; D call uncertain. Trimming shortened V by 3 bases and J by 8 bases, and 13 bases separated the two germline ends. The CDR3 runs to 13 residues. Germline V lookup: CDR1 LGHNT, CDR2 FRNRAP. The CDR3 DNA follows: TGTGCTAGTGGTTTCACCGATATGGGCGGCTACACCTTC. As protein: CASGFTDMGGYTF.

The rearrangement joins TRBV5-1 to TRBJ2-5, with 7 bases identical to TRBD2. Looked up from germline, CDR1 is SGHRS and CDR2 is YFSETQ. The CDR3 loop spans 16 amino acids. V dropped 3 bases and J dropped 1; count of bases not matched to a gene: 9. The CDR3 coding sequence is TGCGCCAGCAGCTCCATCACTAGCGTCGGCCAAGAGACCCAGTACTTC. It yields the protein CASSSITSVGQETQYF.

The chain has TRBV11-2 and TRBJ2-7, with 8 bases aligning to TRBD2. Germline CDR1 reads SGHAT; CDR2 reads FQNNGV. J lost 3 bases, V lost 2 bases, and 15 bases had no gene match. This CDR3 has 18 residues. The CDR3 region has the DNA TGTGCCAGCAGCTTATCTGAGCGGGGGAAAGGCTACTACTACGAGCAGTACTTC. This codes for CASSLSERGKGYYYEQYF.

As concerns this clone: Other DNA sequences in the sample encode the same CDR3. The chain recombines TRBV7-9 with TRBJ1-5; D gene ambiguous. The V gene lost 1 base and the J gene lost 4 bases, with 11 bases spanning the gap. Germline V gene data show CDR1 as SEHNR and CDR2 as FQNEAQ (reference sequence). The CDR3 sequence is 15 residues long. The CDR3 nucleotides are TGTGCCAGCAGCTTAGGTTCTGGCAGGAATCAGCCCCAGCATTTT. Translation gives CASSLGSGRNQPQHF. The variable domain in full, completed from reference TRBV7-9 and TRBJ1-5, reads DTGVSQNPRHKITKRGQNVTFRCDPISEHNRLYWYRQTLGQGPEFLTYFQNEAQLEKSRLLSDRFSAERPKGSFSTLEIQRTEQGDSAMYLCASSLGSGRNQPQHFGDGTRLSIL.

The chain combines TRBV5-4 with TRBJ2-7; D is perhaps TRBD1 (7 bases). The CDR3 consists of 13 residues. Trimming cost V 2 bases and J 7 bases, with 13 bases left between them. Germline V gene sequence: CDR1 SGHNT, CDR2 YYREEE (reference sequence). The CDR3 DNA is TGTGCCAGCAGCTTCGCAGGGGGAGGAGAGCAGTACTTC. Translation gives CASSFAGGGEQYF. Variable domain in full (rest from reference TRBV5-4 and TRBJ2-7): ETGVTQSPTHLIKTRGQQVTLRCSSQSGHNTVSWYQQALGQGPQFIFQYYREEENGRGNFPPRFSGLQFPNYSSELNVNALELDDSALYLCASSFAGGGEQYFGPGTRLTVT.